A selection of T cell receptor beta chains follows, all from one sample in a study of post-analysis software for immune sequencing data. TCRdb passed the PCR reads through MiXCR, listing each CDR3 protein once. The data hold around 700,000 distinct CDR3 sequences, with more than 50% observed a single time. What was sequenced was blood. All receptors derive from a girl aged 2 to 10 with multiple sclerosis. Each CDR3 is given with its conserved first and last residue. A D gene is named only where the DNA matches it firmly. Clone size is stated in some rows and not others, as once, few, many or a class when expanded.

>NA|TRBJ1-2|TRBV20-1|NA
CSALYRDNFNYGYTF
TGCAGTGCTTTGTACCGGGACAACTTTAACTATGGCTACACCTTC
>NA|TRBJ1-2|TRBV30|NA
CAWSGRFSGYTF
TGTGCCTGGAGTGGCCGGTTTTCTGGCTACACCTTC
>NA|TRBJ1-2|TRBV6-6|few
CASSYQDRSYGYTF
TGTGCCAGCAGTTACCAGGACAGATCCTATGGCTACACCTTC
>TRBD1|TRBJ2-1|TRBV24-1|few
CATRQGASRIHEQFF
TGTGCCACGAGGCAGGGGGCGTCAAGGATCCATGAGCAGTTCTTC
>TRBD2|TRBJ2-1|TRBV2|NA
CASSTLAVRTNEQFF
TGTGCCAGCAGTACTCTAGCGGTGCGAACGAATGAGCAGTTCTTC
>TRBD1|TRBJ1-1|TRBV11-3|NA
CASRRTDRGINTEAFF
TGTGCCAGCAGGCGAACAGACAGGGGAATAAACACTGAAGCTTTCTTT
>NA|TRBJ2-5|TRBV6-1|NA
CASRQRSGGQETQYF
TGTGCCAGCAGGCAACGGTCTGGCGGGCAAGAGACCCAGTACTTC
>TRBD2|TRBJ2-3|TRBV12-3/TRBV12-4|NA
CASSPPILAGGGLSTDTQYF
TGTGCCAGCAGTCCCCCAATTCTAGCGGGAGGCGGTCTAAGCACAGATACGCAGTATTTT
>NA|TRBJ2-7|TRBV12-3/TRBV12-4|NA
CASSGGPGAYEQYF
TGTGCCAGCAGTGGGGGACCGGGGGCCTACGAGCAGTACTTC
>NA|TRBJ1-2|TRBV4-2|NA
CTSSYPGTSYGYTF
TGTACCAGCAGCTACCCCGGGACAAGCTATGGCTACACCTTC
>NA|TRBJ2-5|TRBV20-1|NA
CSARDRGPGIQEAQYF
TGCAGTGCTAGAGATCGGGGACCGGGGATACAAGAGGCCCAGTACTTC
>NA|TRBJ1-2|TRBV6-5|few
CASSRTENYGYTF
TGTGCCAGCAGCCGGACAGAGAACTATGGCTACACCTTC
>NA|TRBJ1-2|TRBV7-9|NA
CASSLTVDSGVRDYTF
TGTGCCAGCAGCTTAACAGTCGACAGCGGAGTCCGGGACTACACCTTC
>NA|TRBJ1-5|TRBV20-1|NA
CSARTVYGNQPQHF
TGCAGTGCTAGAACAGTGTATGGCAATCAGCCCCAGCATTTT
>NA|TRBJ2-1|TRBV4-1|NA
CASSSPGRRPHEQFF
TGCGCCAGCAGTTCTCCGGGACGGAGACCCCATGAGCAGTTCTTC
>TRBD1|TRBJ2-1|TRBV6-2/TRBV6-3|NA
CASSYVGQGANEQFF
TGTGCCAGCAGTTACGTGGGACAGGGGGCTAATGAGCAGTTCTTC
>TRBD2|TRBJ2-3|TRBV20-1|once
CSASSSGGETDTQYF
TGCAGTGCTAGCTCCAGCGGGGGGGAAACAGATACGCAGTATTTT
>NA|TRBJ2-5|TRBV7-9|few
CASSLGQELPKQYF
TGTGCCAGCAGCTTAGGGCAGGAATTACCCAAGCAGTACTTC
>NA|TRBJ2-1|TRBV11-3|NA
CASSLSQTINEQFF
TGTGCCAGCAGCTTATCACAGACCATCAATGAGCAGTTCTTC
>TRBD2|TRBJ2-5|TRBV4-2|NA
CASSQDLGSGEETQYF
TGTGCCAGCAGCCAAGATCTTGGTAGCGGGGAAGAGACCCAGTACTTC
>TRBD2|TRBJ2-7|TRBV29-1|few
CSVERTSGGHEQYF
TGCAGCGTGGAGCGGACTAGCGGGGGGCACGAGCAGTACTTC
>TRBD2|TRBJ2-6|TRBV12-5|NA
CASGFRVPPGGRQPGANVLTF
TGTGCTAGTGGTTTCCGTGTACCCCCGGGAGGCCGGCAACCAGGGGCCAACGTCCTGACTTTC
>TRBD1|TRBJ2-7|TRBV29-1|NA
CSATGTGGYEQYF
TGCAGCGCGACCGGGACAGGGGGCTACGAGCAGTACTTC
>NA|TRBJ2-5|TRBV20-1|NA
CSARDPGGESETQYF
TGCAGTGCTAGAGATCCCGGGGGCGAATCAGAGACCCAGTACTTC
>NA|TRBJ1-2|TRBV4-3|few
CASSQDVGRGYGYTF
TGCGCCAGCAGCCAAGATGTAGGTCGCGGCTATGGCTACACCTTC
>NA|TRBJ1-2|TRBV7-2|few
CASSSQLLAGGYTF
TGTGCCAGCAGCTCTCAGTTACTTGCGGGTGGCTACACCTTC
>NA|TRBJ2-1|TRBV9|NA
CASSRRGETWTNEQFF
TGTGCCAGCAGCCGGCGGGGAGAGACTTGGACCAATGAGCAGTTCTTC
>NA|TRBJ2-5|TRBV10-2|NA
CASRATTQTQYF
TGCGCCAGCAGGGCTACCACGCAGACCCAGTACTTC
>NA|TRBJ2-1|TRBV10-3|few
CAIREPDYNNEQFF
TGTGCCATCAGGGAACCGGACTATAACAATGAGCAGTTCTTC
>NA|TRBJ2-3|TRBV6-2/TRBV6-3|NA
CASSYSGASTDTQYF
TGTGCCAGCAGTTACTCCGGGGCTAGCACAGATACGCAGTATTTT
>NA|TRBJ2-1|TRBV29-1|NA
CSVERSNYNEQFF
TGCAGCGTTGAGAGGTCTAACTACAATGAGCAGTTCTTC
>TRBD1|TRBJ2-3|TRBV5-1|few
CASSLVLGQGSGDTQYF
TGCGCCAGCAGCTTGGTCTTGGGACAGGGGTCAGGAGATACGCAGTATTTT
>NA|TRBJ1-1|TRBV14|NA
CASRIRGGTEAFF
TGTGCCAGCAGAATCCGTGGGGGAACTGAAGCTTTCTTT
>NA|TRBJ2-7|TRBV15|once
CATSEGGASGRYEQYF
TGTGCCACCAGCGAAGGGGGGGCCTCGGGGAGATACGAGCAGTACTTC
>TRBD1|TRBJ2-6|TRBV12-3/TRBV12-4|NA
CASSETGQSFSGANVLTF
TGTGCCAGCAGTGAGACGGGACAGAGCTTCTCTGGGGCCAACGTCCTGACTTTC
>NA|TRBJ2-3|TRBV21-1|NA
CASSTQGRTGERDTQYF
TGTGCCAGCAGCACCCAAGGGAGGACAGGGGAGAGGGATACGCAGTATTTT
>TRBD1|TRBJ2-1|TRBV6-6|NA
CASRSGTGDNEQFF
TGTGCCAGCAGGTCCGGGACAGGGGATAATGAGCAGTTCTTC
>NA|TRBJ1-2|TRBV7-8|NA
CASSLGRLANYGYTF
TGTGCCAGCAGCTTAGGACGGCTAGCTAACTATGGCTACACCTTC
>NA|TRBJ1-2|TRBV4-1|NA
CASSQLMGIGNYGYTF
TGCGCCAGCAGCCAACTTATGGGCATCGGGAACTATGGCTACACCTTC
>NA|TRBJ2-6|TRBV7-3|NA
CASSRGSGANVLTF
TGTGCCAGCAGCAGGGGATCTGGGGCCAACGTCCTGACTTTC